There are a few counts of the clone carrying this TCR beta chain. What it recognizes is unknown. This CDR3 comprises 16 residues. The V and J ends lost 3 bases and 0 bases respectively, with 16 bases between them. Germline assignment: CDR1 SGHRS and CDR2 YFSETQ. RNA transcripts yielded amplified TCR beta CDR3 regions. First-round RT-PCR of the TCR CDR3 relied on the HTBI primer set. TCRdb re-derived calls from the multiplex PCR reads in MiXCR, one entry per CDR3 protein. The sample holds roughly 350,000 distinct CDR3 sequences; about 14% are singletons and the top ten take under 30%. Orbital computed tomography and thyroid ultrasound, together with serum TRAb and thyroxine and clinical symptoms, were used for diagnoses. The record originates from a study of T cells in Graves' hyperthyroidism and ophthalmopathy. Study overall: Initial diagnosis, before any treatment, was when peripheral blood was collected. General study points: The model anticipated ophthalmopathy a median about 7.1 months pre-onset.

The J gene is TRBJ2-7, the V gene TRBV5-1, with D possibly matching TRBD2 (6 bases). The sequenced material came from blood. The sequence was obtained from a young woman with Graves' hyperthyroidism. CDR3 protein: CASSWGPPGSSYEQYF. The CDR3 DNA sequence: TGCGCCAGCAGCTGGGGCCCCCCCGGGAGCTCCTACGAGCAGTACTTC. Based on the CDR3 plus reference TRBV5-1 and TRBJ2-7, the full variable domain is KAGVTQTPRYLIKTRGQQVTLSCSPISGHRSVSWYQQTPGQGLQFLFEYFSETQRNKGNFPGRFSGRQFSNSRSEMNVSTLELGDSALYLCASSWGPPGSSYEQYFGPGTRLTVT.